Listed below are T cell receptor beta chains from one sample, sequenced in a study of blood T cell repertoires in COVID-19. The table came from immunoSEQ multiplex PCR; TCRdb's copy has only in-frame clones and leaves some out. This table has about 180,000 clones, under 85% appearing once. The sequenced material came from peripheral blood. The receptor source for this set is a human donor in a cohort sampled during active COVID-19. Each CDR3 is given with its conserved first and last residue. The D gene is left open where the match is weak. Rows give clone size only sometimes, using once, few, many, or a class for an expanded clone.

>TRBD2|TRBV4-1|TRBJ2-5|NA
CASSLRLAGGPGETQYF
TGCGCCAGCAGCCTCCGACTAGCGGGGGGGCCTGGAGAGACCCAGTACTTC
>NA|TRBV6-1|TRBJ1-5|once
CASSEAGGDQPQHF
TGTGCCAGCAGTGAAGCGGGGGGAGACCAGCCCCAGCATTTT
>NA|TRBV3-1/TRBV3-2|TRBJ2-7|NA
CASSQDLTYEQYF
TGTGCCAGCAGCCAAGATCTAACCTACGAGCAGTACTTC
>NA|TRBV7-7|TRBJ2-5|NA
CASSLIDSETQYF
TGTGCCAGCAGCTTAATCGACTCAGAGACCCAGTACTTC
>NA|TRBV5-6|TRBJ2-1|NA
CAPSPLGGGNYNEQFF
TGTGCCCCCAGCCCTTTGGGGGGGGGCAATTACAATGAGCAGTTCTTC
>TRBD2|TRBV3-1/TRBV3-2|TRBJ2-1|NA
CASSQAGGMGNEQFF
TGTGCCAGCAGCCAAGCGGGGGGTATGGGCAATGAGCAGTTCTTC
>NA|TRBV3-1/TRBV3-2|TRBJ1-6|NA
CASSQSPNSPLHF
TGTGCCAGCAGCCAGAGCCCGAATTCACCCCTCCACTTT
>NA|TRBV20-1|TRBJ2-7|few
CSARNRDWQYF
TGCAGTGCTAGAAACCGGGATTGGCAGTACTTC
>TRBD1|TRBV2|TRBJ2-2|NA
CASQGAGELFF
TGTGCCAGTCAGGGGGCCGGGGAGCTGTTTTTT
>TRBD2|TRBV6-5|TRBJ2-1|NA
CASRGLAGGLVEQFF
TGTGCCAGCAGAGGACTAGCGGGGGGGCTAGTTGAGCAGTTCTTC
>TRBD2|TRBV5-4|TRBJ2-1|NA
CATQARLAGVSYNEQFF
TGTGCCACCCAAGCTCGGCTAGCGGGGGTCTCCTACAATGAGCAGTTCTTC
>NA|TRBV5-1|TRBJ1-2|NA
CASSLAPGSQSHYGYTF
TGCGCCAGCAGCTTGGCTCCAGGGTCCCAATCCCACTATGGCTACACCTTC
>TRBD1|TRBV5-1|TRBJ2-3|few
CASSVTGIDTQYF
TGCGCCAGCAGCGTGACAGGGATAGATACGCAGTATTTT
>NA|TRBV6-2/TRBV6-3|TRBJ1-4|NA
CASRYDFIRNEKLFF
TGTGCCAGCAGGTACGACTTCATCCGGAATGAAAAACTGTTTTTT
>NA|TRBV3-1/TRBV3-2|TRBJ2-1|NA
CASSQDVTADEQFF
TGTGCCAGCAGCCAAGATGTGACTGCAGATGAGCAGTTCTTC
>TRBD1|TRBV2|TRBJ1-5|NA
CASSVDRPYSNQPQHF
TGTGCCAGCAGTGTGGACAGGCCTTATAGCAATCAGCCCCAGCATTTT
>NA|TRBV13|TRBJ1-1|NA
CASSLGGDQAGDTEAFF
TGTGCCAGCAGCTTAGGTGGAGACCAGGCCGGGGACACTGAAGCTTTCTTT
>TRBD2|TRBV19|TRBJ2-5|NA
CASSSRRTSQETQYF
TGTGCCAGTAGCTCCCGGAGGACTAGCCAAGAGACCCAGTACTTC